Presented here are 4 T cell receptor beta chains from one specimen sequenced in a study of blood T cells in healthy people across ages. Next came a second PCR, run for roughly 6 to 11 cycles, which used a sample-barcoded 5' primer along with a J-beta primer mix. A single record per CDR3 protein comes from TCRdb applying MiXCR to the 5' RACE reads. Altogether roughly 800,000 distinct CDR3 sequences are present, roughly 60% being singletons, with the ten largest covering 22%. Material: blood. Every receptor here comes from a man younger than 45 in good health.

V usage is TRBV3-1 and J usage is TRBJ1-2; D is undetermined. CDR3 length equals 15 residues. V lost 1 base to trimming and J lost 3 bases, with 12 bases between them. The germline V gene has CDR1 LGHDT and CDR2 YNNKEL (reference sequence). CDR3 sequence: CASSQGSLSDYGYTF. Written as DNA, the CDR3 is TGTGCCAGCAGCCAAGGGTCCCTATCGGACTATGGCTACACCTTC.

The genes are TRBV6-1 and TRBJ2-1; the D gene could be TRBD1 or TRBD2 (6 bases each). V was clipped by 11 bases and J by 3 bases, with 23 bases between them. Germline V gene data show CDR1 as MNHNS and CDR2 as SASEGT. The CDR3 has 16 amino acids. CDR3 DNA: TGTGCCGCTCACCCGGGGGCACGGAACATCTACAATGAGCAGTTCTTC. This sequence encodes CAAHPGARNIYNEQFF.

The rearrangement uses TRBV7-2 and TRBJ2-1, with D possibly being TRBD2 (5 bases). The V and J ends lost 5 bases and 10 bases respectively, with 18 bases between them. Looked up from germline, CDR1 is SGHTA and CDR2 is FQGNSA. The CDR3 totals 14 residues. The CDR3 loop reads CASSPQILRAEQFF. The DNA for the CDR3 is TGTGCCAGCAGCCCACAGATTTTGCGGGCGGAGCAGTTCTTC.

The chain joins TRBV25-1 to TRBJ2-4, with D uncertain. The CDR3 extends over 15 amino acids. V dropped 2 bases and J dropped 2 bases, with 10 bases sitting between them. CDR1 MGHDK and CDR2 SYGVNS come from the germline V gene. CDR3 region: CASSEKGQPKNIQYF. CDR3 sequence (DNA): TGTGCCAGCAGTGAAAAAGGCCAGCCCAAAAACATTCAGTACTTC.